Listed here are 10 T cell receptor beta chains from one sample, sequenced in a study of Ad26.COV2.S vaccination and SARS-CoV-2 variants. Treatment described: around 19 received Ad26.COV2.S at low or high dose, single or two shots; five or six received placebo; per-sample allocation not given. Collection of samples fell on day 63 after the first vaccine or placebo injection. Sequenced by immunoSEQ multiplex PCR; TCRdb stores in-frame clones only, minus some. This sample has roughly 250,000 clones, with roughly 85% found just once. The specimen comprised peripheral blood, sampled in a trial of Ad26.COV2.S vaccine versus placebo. These receptors all stem from a person aged 18-65 years who received the Ad26.COV2.S COVID-19 vaccine or a placebo.

This chain joins TRBV25-1 and TRBJ2-3; 9 bases agree with TRBD2. CDR1 MGHDK and CDR2 SYGVNS come from the germline V gene. The J segment lost 1 base and the V segment lost 8 bases, leaving 10 bases of the junction unmatched. The CDR3 consists of 16 residues. In DNA form, the CDR3 reads TGTGCCAGCGCCATTCGAGCGGGAGGAGGCACAGATACGCAGTATTTT. It codes for CASAIRAGGGTDTQYF. The entire variable domain, with the rest obtained from reference TRBV25-1 and TRBJ2-3, is as follows: EADIYQTPRYLVIGTGKKITLECSQTMGHDKMYWYQQDPGMELHLIHYSYGVNSTEKGDLSSESTVSRIRTEHFPLTLESARPSHTSQYLCASAIRAGGGTDTQYFGPGTRLTVL.

The V gene is TRBV5-1, the J gene TRBJ1-6; 8 bases agree with TRBD1. The CDR3 contains 18 residues. The germline V gene encodes CDR1 SGHRS and CDR2 YFSETQ. V dropped 7 bases and J dropped 7; count of bases not matched to a gene: 19. Here the CDR3 reads CASFLGQGASKDNSPLHF. CDR3 nucleotides: TGCGCCAGCTTTCTCGGGCAGGGGGCAAGTAAAGACAATTCACCCCTCCACTTT.

This clone showed up just a few times. The chain is built from TRBV30 and TRBJ1-3, with unresolved D. With 1 base removed from V and 0 bases from J, the gap between germline ends came to 7 bases. Germline values: CDR1 GTSNPN, CDR2 SVGIG (reference sequence). CDR3 length equals 14 residues. The CDR3 DNA follows: TGTGCCTGGAGTGATTTCCGCTCTGGAAACACCATATATTTT. The encoded protein is CAWSDFRSGNTIYF.

The chain carries TRBV6-1 and TRBJ1-1; no clear D gene. Per the germline V gene, CDR1 is MNHNS and CDR2 is SASEGT. There are 13 residues in the CDR3. Trimming shortened V by 3 bases and J by 4 bases, and 9 bases separated the two germline ends. The CDR3 DNA reads as TGTGCCAGCAGTGATGAACGGACCACTGAAGCTTTCTTT. Translation gives CASSDERTTEAFF.

V gene TRBV18 combines with J gene TRBJ1-5; no reliable D call. CDR3 size: 13 residues. V lost 8 bases, J lost 2 bases, and 10 bases lay in between. Germline loops: CDR1 KGHSH, CDR2 LQKENI. DNA for the CDR3: TGTGCCAGCCACGGGGAGGGCAATCAGCCCCAGCATTTT. It specifies CASHGEGNQPQHF.

This clone has more than one count but fewer than ten. V is TRBV6-1 and J is TRBJ1-2; D is undetermined. CDR1 and CDR2 (germline): MNHNS, SASEGT. This CDR3 contains 13 residues. The V end was cut by 2 bases, the J end by 8 bases, with 12 bases between. For the CDR3, the DNA is TGTGCCAGCAGTGAAAATCCCATAGGAGGCTACACCTTC. The encoded protein is CASSENPIGGYTF.

The rearrangement uses TRBV11-3 and TRBJ2-7; 12 nucleotides agree with TRBD2. The CDR3 contains 15 residues. The germline CDR1 and CDR2 sequences are SGHNT and YENEEA. The ends lost 1 base at V and 6 bases at J; junction bases unmatched: 4. The CDR3 DNA follows: TGTGCCAGCAGCTTAGGACTAGCGGGAGCGCTCGAGCAGTACGTC. This sequence encodes CASSLGLAGALEQYV.

This chain's CDR3 is CATSEGSNYGYTF. CDR3 coding DNA: TGTGCCACCAGTGAAGGGAGTAACTATGGCTACACCTTC. This sequence joins TRBV24-1 and TRBJ1-2; the D is unclear. Germline CDR1 and CDR2: KGHDR and SFDVKD. The CDR3 length is 13 residues. The V end lost 4 bases, the J end lost 1 base, and 6 bases lay between the germline ends.

The chain uses TRBV5-1 and TRBJ2-7; D unclear. V dropped 0 bases and J dropped 5 bases, with 18 bases sitting between them. This CDR3 has 16 amino acids. Germline assignment: CDR1 SGHRS and CDR2 YFSETQ. The CDR3: CASSLAGSLGGHEQYF. The CDR3 DNA is TGCGCCAGCAGCTTGGCCGGCAGCCTTGGTGGTCACGAGCAGTACTTC.

V is TRBV7-2 and J is TRBJ1-2; D ambiguous. This CDR3 is built from 16 residues. Germline V gene sequence: CDR1 SGHTA, CDR2 FQGNSA. Trimming shortened V by 1 base and J by 1 base, and 13 bases separated the two germline ends. CDR3 region: CASSLGLRSRNYGYTF. Here the CDR3 DNA reads TGTGCCAGCAGCTTAGGTCTGAGGAGTCGTAACTATGGCTACACCTTC. Using reference TRBV7-2 and TRBJ1-2 for the parts outside the CDR3, the full variable domain is GAGVSQSPSNKVTEKGKDVELRCDPISGHTALYWYRQSLGQGLEFLIYFQGNSAPDKSGLPSDRFSAERTGGSVSTLTIQRTQQEDSAVYLCASSLGLRSRNYGYTFGSGTRLTVV.